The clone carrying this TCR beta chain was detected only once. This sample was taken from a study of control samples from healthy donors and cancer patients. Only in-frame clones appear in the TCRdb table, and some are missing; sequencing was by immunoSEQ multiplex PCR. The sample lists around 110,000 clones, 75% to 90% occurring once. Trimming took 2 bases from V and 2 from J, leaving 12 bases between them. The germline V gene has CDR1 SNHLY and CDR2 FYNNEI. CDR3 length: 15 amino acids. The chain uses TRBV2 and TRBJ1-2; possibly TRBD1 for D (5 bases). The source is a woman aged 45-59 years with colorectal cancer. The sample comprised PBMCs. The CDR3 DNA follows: TGTGCCAGCAGTGAAACCGGCAGGGCGAACTATGGCTACACCTTC. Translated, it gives CASSETGRANYGYTF.